Following are 21 T cell receptor beta chains from one sample sequenced in a study of T cell repertoires in cytomegalovirus infection (dated by TCRdb to the late 2010s). Sequenced using an Illumina HiSeq 1500. TCRdb reanalyzed the raw reads on its own, using fastp at Q25 for trimming and MiXCR for clone calling, and kept in-frame beta chains. Each entry merges the rows of one CDR3 protein and shows their most common DNA and genes. The sample records roughly 180,000 distinct CDR3 sequences, roughly 17% of which are singletons. The ten biggest clones cover about 23% of the sample. Sequencing input: CD8+ T cells from PBMCs. These TCRs come from a human donor in good health (CMV status not recorded). Some clones in this sample may be carry-over from other donors' samples.

The J gene is TRBJ1-4, the V gene TRBV7-8; no definite D call. The CDR3 consists of 11 residues. CDR1 is SGHVS, CDR2 FQNEAQ, per germline. Trimming removed 8 bases from V and 8 bases from J, with 9 bases in between. CDR3 protein: CASGRSEKLFF. The CDR3 nucleotides are TGTGCCAGCGGGCGGTCGGAAAAACTGTTTTTT.

There are a few counts of this clonotype. V is TRBV7-8 and J is TRBJ2-7, with D possibly matching TRBD1 (5 bases). Per the germline V gene, CDR1 is SGHVS and CDR2 is FQNEAQ. V shed 5 bases and J shed 1 base, with 18 bases lying between them. CDR3 size: 16 residues. The CDR3 DNA reads as TGTGCCAGCAGCCTCAGACTCAGACAGAGTTCCTACGAGCAGTACTTC. Amino acids: CASSLRLRQSSYEQYF.

CDR3 protein: CASSLGFTLGDEQFF. The CDR3 DNA reads TGTGCCAGCAGCTTAGGATTCACGCTAGGTGATGAGCAGTTCTTC. V gene TRBV7-9 combines with J gene TRBJ2-1; unclear D gene. This CDR3 contains 15 residues. Trimming left V 1 base short and J 8 bases short, with 15 bases between. Germline V gene lookup returns CDR1 SEHNR and CDR2 FQNEAQ (reference sequence).

This clonotype came up a few times. The chain links TRBV6-6 to TRBJ2-2; 9 bases align to TRBD1. The CDR3 length is 15 residues. V lost 6 bases and J lost 5; bases outside the gene matches: 7. The germline gives CDR1 MNHNY, CDR2 SVGAGI (reference sequence). For the CDR3, the DNA is TGTGCCAGCAGGGGGGGACAGGGTAGGACCGGGGAGCTGTTTTTT. This encodes CASRGGQGRTGELFF.

The V gene is TRBV4-3, the J gene TRBJ1-5, with a possible D match to TRBD1 (5 bases). V was shortened by 0 bases and J by 7 bases, with 13 bases between the two germline ends. This CDR3 has 15 amino acids. Germline CDR1 is LGHNA and CDR2 is YSLEER. CDR3 nucleotides: TGCGCCAGCAGCCAAGATTCAGGGTACGGACAGCCCCAGCATTTT. It codes for CASSQDSGYGQPQHF.

This clonotype was picked up a small number of times. The V gene is TRBV29-1, the J gene TRBJ2-7, with 8 nucleotides matching TRBD1. The germline gives CDR1 SQVTM, CDR2 ANQGSEA. The CDR3 is made up of 11 amino acids. V trimming: 6 bases; J trimming: 5 bases; junction bases outside the gene matches: 3. The CDR3 bases are TGCAGCGTGGACAGGGACGACGAGCAGTACTTC. Amino acids: CSVDRDDEQYF.

The sample holds a few counts of this clonotype. The chain carries TRBV6-2 or TRBV6-3 and TRBJ2-3, with 9 bases identical to TRBD2. CDR3 length: 15 residues. Germline V gives CDR1 MNHEY, CDR2 SVGEGT. V lost 6 bases to trimming and J lost 4 bases; unmatched junction nucleotides: 8. Here the CDR3 DNA reads TGTGCCAGCAGCGCTAGCGGGGATGGAGCAGATACGCAGTATTTT. Amino acids: CASSASGDGADTQYF.

There are a few counts of this clonotype. The gene calls are TRBV29-1 and TRBJ2-3; 9 positions match TRBD1. CDR3 length: 15 amino acids. V was clipped by 6 bases and J by 5 bases; unmatched bases: 12. Germline V gene sequence: CDR1 SQVTM, CDR2 ANQGSEA. CDR3 coding DNA: TGCAGCGTCTTCCTAAACAGGGGGCTTGGAGATACGCAGTATTTT. This codes for CSVFLNRGLGDTQYF.

Ten or more counts support this clonotype. The CDR3 nucleotides read TGTGCCAGCAGTCGGGGGGGCACAGATACGCAGTATTTT. Its protein product is CASSRGGTDTQYF. V usage is TRBV25-1 and J usage is TRBJ2-3; TRBD2 aligns across 7 bases. This CDR3 comprises 13 residues. V shed 5 bases, J shed 1 base, and the junction held 0 bases outside the gene matches. CDR1 and CDR2 (germline): MGHDK, SYGVNS.

The sample holds a few counts of this clonotype. J is TRBJ2-7 and V is TRBV11-1; D uncertain. The CDR3 loop spans 15 amino acids. The germline V gene encodes CDR1 SGHAT and CDR2 FQDESV (reference sequence). Between the trimmed V and J ends, which lost 3 bases and 0 bases, there was a span of 12 bases. CDR3 in amino acids: CASSLRRANSYEQYF. CDR3 in DNA: TGTGCCAGCAGCTTGCGCCGGGCCAACTCCTACGAGCAGTACTTC.

This chain joins TRBV7-9 and TRBJ2-7; D ambiguous. Trimming stripped 5 bases from V and 4 bases from J, with 15 bases between. This CDR3 has 14 residues. The germline V gene encodes CDR1 SEHNR and CDR2 FQNEAQ (reference sequence). The CDR3, as DNA: TGTGCCAGCAGCCCCCCCACCCTCCAATACGAGCAGTACTTC. It encodes CASSPPTLQYEQYF. Combining the CDR3 with reference TRBV7-9 and TRBJ2-7 gives the whole variable domain DTGVSQNPRHKITKRGQNVTFRCDPISEHNRLYWYRQTLGQGPEFLTYFQNEAQLEKSRLLSDRFSAERPKGSFSTLEIQRTEQGDSAMYLCASSPPTLQYEQYFGPGTRLTVT.

This clonotype has only a few counts. The V gene is TRBV7-9, the J gene TRBJ2-7; no definite D call. Deletions cut 2 bases from V and 2 bases from J, with 13 bases between. The germline V gene has CDR1 SEHNR and CDR2 FQNEAQ (reference sequence). The CDR3 consists of 15 residues. The CDR3 loop is CASSLPTGLPYEQYF. CDR3 nucleotides: TGTGCCAGCAGCTTACCGACGGGTCTCCCCTACGAGCAGTACTTC.

J is TRBJ2-7 and V is TRBV7-9, with 10 nucleotides matching TRBD1. V was clipped by 6 bases and J by 2 bases; unmatched bases: 7. CDR1 and CDR2 (germline): SEHNR, FQNEAQ (reference sequence). The CDR3 has 15 amino acids. CDR3 sequence (DNA): TGTGCCAGCAGACCTTGGACAGGGGGGACCTACGAGCAGTACTTC. It codes for CASRPWTGGTYEQYF.

The rearrangement joins TRBV6-5 to TRBJ2-4, with D possibly called TRBD1 or TRBD2 (5 bases each). V gave up 5 bases and J gave up 6 bases, with 11 bases separating them. CDR1 MNHEY and CDR2 SVGAGI come from the germline V gene. The CDR3 has 13 amino acids. As DNA, the CDR3 is TGTGCCAGCAGTCGTTCAGGGAGAAACATTCAGTACTTC. This sequence encodes CASSRSGRNIQYF.

The chain employs TRBV29-1 and TRBJ2-1; 7 bases fit TRBD2. The V segment lost 3 bases and the J segment 6 bases; nucleotides outside the gene matches: 5. The CDR3 spans 13 residues. Per germline, CDR1 SQVTM and CDR2 ANQGSEA. The DNA for the CDR3 is TGCAGCGTTGACGGCGGGGGAGTCAATGAGCAGTTCTTC. Protein sequence: CSVDGGGVNEQFF.

The chain is built from TRBV7-2 and TRBJ2-3; TRBD2 agrees at 8 bases. The V segment lost 1 base and the J segment 4 bases; nucleotides outside the gene matches: 7. This CDR3 has 16 amino acids. The germline CDR1 and CDR2 sequences are SGHTA and FQGNSA. Here the CDR3 reads CASSLGRGALADTQYF. As DNA, the CDR3 is TGTGCCAGCAGCTTAGGGCGGGGGGCCCTCGCAGATACGCAGTATTTT.

The chain uses TRBV27 and TRBJ1-2; 7 bases match TRBD1. V lost 5 bases to trimming and J lost 5 bases; unmatched junction nucleotides: 14. In germline, CDR1 is MNHEY, CDR2 SMNVEV (reference sequence). This CDR3 has 16 residues. The CDR3 sequence is CASSPSTGDRLYGYTF. In DNA, the CDR3 is TGTGCCAGCAGTCCTTCTACAGGGGATCGGCTATATGGCTACACCTTC.

This clonotype was counted a few times. The J gene is TRBJ1-1, the V gene TRBV5-5; D ambiguous. This CDR3 is built from 15 residues. Trimming stripped 0 bases from V and 0 bases from J, with 9 bases between. Germline CDR1 SGHKS, CDR2 YYEKEE (reference sequence). The CDR3 DNA reads as TGTGCCAGCAGCTTGGAAGGGCCGATGAACACTGAAGCTTTCTTT. Protein sequence: CASSLEGPMNTEAFF.

This chain uses TRBV25-1 with TRBJ1-2; D not certain. Per the germline V gene, CDR1 is MGHDK and CDR2 is SYGVNS. The CDR3 runs 13 residues. Trimming stripped 5 bases from V and 2 bases from J, with 9 bases between. The DNA for the CDR3 is TGTGCCAGCAGTCTTCTGGGGAACTATGGCTACACCTTC. This sequence encodes CASSLLGNYGYTF.

This clonotype was observed a handful of times. V and J are TRBV7-6 and TRBJ2-4, with a weak D call TRBD1 (6 bases). V was cut by 5 bases and J by 7 bases, with 12 bases left in between. This CDR3 has 13 residues. Germline CDR1 reads SGHVS; CDR2 reads FNYEAQ. The chain's CDR3 is CASSPAGANIQYF. CDR3 DNA: TGTGCCAGCAGCCCCGCAGGGGCGAACATTCAGTACTTC.

The chain carries TRBV7-2 and TRBJ1-3; D gene uncertain. Trimming stripped 6 bases from V and 0 bases from J, with 6 bases between. Germline CDR1 SGHTA, CDR2 FQGNSA. This CDR3 is built from 13 residues. The CDR3 nucleotides are TGTGCCAGCAGATGGTCCTCTGGAAACACCATATATTTT. This gives the protein CASRWSSGNTIYF.